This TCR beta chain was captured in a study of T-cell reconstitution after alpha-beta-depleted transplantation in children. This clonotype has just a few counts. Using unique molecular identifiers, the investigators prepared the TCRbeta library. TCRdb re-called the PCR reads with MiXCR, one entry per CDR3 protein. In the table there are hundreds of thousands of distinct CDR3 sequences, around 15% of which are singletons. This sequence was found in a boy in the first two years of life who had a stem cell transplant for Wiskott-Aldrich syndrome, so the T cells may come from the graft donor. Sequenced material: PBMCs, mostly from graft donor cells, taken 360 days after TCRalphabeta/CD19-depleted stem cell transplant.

The CDR3 coding sequence is TGTGCCAGCAGTCCCTCCGGGACTCTCAATGAGCAGTTCTTC. Its translation: CASSPSGTLNEQFF. The V call is TRBV28, the J call TRBJ2-1, with D tentatively TRBD2 (6 bases). This CDR3 is 14 amino acids long. Germline CDR1 MDHEN, CDR2 SYDVKM. V was pared by 5 bases and J by 6 bases, with 14 bases between.